This T cell receptor beta chain was identified in a study of PD-L1 blockade in urothelial cancer. Study-wide context: From about 2014, patients received atezolizumab, given as 1,200 mg intravenously every 3 weeks. Male sex and bladder-origin urothelial cancer were recorded for about 90% of the 29 patients. Median T cell yield from blood was fewer than 150,000.

Indicated time point: pretreatment peripheral blood. The CDR3 has 15 amino acids. CDR1 and CDR2 from the germline V gene are ENHRY and SYGVKD. The ends lost 2 bases at V and 2 bases at J; junction bases unmatched: 4. The protocol was immunoSEQ multiplex PCR, while the TCRdb copy is restricted to in-frame clones and leaves out a portion. The sample has approximately 71,000 clones, 84% seen once; the top ten hold 8.5% to 10%. V gene TRBV10-3 combines with J gene TRBJ2-3, with 7 bases that match TRBD1. This receptor was taken from a woman between 70 and 85 years old with urothelial cancer. The specimen was PBMCs, collected around atezolizumab (anti-PD-L1) treatment. The CDR3 region has the DNA TGTGCCATCAGTGAGCAGGGGGTACCCACAGATACGCAGTATTTT. Translated: CAISEQGVPTDTQYF.